There are a few counts of the clone carrying this T cell receptor (beta chain). Its matching antigen is unknown. Noted treatment: treatment-naive control, cytoreductive nephrectomy. The patient's renal cell carcinoma had clear cell pathology. The entry originates in a study of radiation and T cells in renal cell carcinoma. The study's findings and limits: Compared with controls, irradiated tumors had more, larger dominant CDR3 motifs. In nephrectomy-only tumors, top 100 clonotypes averaged about 45%, versus 54% irradiated.

Trimming pared 2 bases from V and 1 base from J, leaving 10 bases between. CDR1 LGHNA and CDR2 YSLEER come from the germline V gene. CDR3 length equals 15 residues. The method was immunoSEQ multiplex PCR; TCRdb's version includes in-frame clones alone and lacks a portion of them. The table shows 15,000 to 17,000 clones, with 55% to 60% occurring only once. The source was tumor tissue, collected from a patient whose treatment was nephrectomy without radiotherapy. This sequence originates from a man aged 50-60 years with renal cell carcinoma. The J gene is TRBJ2-3, the V gene TRBV4-3; D possibly corresponds to TRBD2 (6 bases). In DNA form, the CDR3 reads TGCGCCAGCAGCCAATCTAGCGTCGGCACAGATACGCAGTATTTT. Its protein product is CASSQSSVGTDTQYF.